This T cell receptor (beta chain) was documented in a study of T cell responses to AZD1222 COVID-19 vaccine. TCRdb keeps only in-frame clones here, not all; method: immunoSEQ multiplex PCR. This table holds 85,000 to 120,000 clones, 70% to 90% found once. The V gene's germline CDR1 is KGHSH and CDR2 LQKENI. The CDR3 spans 15 residues. V was clipped by 4 bases and J by 0 bases, with 12 bases between them. Note on this clone: Its matching antigen is unknown.

Overall study results and limits: An increase in Spike-specific TCR breadth and depth was observed after two AZD1222 doses. Clonal diversity was possibly underestimated; the donors were predominantly white British and more often female. Among those given AZD1222, only five or six were seropositive at baseline.

The chain employs TRBV18 and TRBJ1-1; D remains ambiguous. The TCR comes from an adult in good health. Sample: peripheral blood, taken on day 0 of AZD1222 vaccination. CDR3 bases: TGTGCCAGCTCACAGACGGACTTCATGAACACTGAAGCTTTCTTT. This codes for CASSQTDFMNTEAFF.